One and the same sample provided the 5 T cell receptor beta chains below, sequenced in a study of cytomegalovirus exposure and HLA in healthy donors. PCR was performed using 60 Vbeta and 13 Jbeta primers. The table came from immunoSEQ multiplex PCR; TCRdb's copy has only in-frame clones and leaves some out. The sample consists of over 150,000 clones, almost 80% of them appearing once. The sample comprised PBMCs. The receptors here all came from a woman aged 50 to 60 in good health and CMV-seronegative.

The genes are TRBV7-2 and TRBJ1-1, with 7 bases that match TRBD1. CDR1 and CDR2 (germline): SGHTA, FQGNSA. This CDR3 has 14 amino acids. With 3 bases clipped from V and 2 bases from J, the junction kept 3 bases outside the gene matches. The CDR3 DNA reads TGTGCCAGCAGCTTTGGACAGGCTAACACTGAAGCTTTCTTT. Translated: CASSFGQANTEAFF.

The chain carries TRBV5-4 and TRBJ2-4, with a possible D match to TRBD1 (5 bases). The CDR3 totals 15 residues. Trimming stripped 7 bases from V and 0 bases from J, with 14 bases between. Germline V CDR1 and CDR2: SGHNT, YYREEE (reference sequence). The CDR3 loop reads CASHDVGPAKNIQYF. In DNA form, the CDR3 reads TGTGCCAGCCACGACGTGGGGCCAGCCAAAAACATTCAGTACTTC.

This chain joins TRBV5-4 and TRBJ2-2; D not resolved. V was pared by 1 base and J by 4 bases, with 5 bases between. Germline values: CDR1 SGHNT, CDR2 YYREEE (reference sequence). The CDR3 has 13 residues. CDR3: CASSLTSTGELFF. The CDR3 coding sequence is TGTGCCAGCAGCTTGACCAGCACCGGGGAGCTGTTTTTT.

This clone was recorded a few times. The CDR3 region has the DNA TGCGCCAGCACCATACAGGGGGCCACAGATACGCAGTATTTT. Translating it yields CASTIQGATDTQYF. J is TRBJ2-3 and V is TRBV5-1, with TRBD1 matching over 9 bases. The CDR3 has 14 amino acids. V shed 6 bases and J 2 bases; nucleotides not matched to a gene: 4. Looked up from germline, CDR1 is SGHRS and CDR2 is YFSETQ. The full variable domain, completed using reference TRBV5-1 and TRBJ2-3, is KAGVTQTPRYLIKTRGQQVTLSCSPISGHRSVSWYQQTPGQGLQFLFEYFSETQRNKGNFPGRFSGRQFSNSRSEMNVSTLELGDSALYLCASTIQGATDTQYFGPGTRLTVL.

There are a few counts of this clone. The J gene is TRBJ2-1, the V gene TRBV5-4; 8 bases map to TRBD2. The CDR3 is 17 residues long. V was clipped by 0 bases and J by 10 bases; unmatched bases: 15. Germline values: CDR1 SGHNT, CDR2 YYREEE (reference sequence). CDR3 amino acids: CASSLGFGGGLSVEQFF. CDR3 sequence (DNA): TGTGCCAGCAGCTTGGGGTTCGGGGGGGGGCTTTCCGTGGAGCAGTTCTTC.